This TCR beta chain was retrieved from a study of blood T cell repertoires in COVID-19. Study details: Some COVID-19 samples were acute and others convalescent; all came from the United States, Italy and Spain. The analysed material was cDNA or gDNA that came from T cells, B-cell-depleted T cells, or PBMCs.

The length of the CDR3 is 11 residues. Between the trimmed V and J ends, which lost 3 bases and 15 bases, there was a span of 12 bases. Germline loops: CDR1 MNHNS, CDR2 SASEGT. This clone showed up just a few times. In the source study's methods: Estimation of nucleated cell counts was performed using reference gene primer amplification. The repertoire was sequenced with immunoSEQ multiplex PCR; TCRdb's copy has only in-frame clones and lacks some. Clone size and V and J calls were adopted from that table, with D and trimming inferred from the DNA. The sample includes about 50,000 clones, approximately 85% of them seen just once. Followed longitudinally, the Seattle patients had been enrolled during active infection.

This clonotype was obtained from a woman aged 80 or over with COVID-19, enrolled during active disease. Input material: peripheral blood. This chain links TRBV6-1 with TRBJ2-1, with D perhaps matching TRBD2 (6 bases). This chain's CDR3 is CASSDRETTFF. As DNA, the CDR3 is TGTGCCAGCAGTGACCGGGAGACGACGTTCTTC.